The 10 T cell receptor beta chains below were found in one sample sequenced in a study of tissue T cells after allogeneic stem cell transplantation. Method: immunoSEQ multiplex PCR; TCRdb's copy keeps in-frame clones and lacks some. Among fewer than 6,500 clones listed, 69% were seen once. Material: tissue from the stomach, obtained at autopsy. These receptor sequences come from a woman aged 18 to 55 with breast cancer.

The rearrangement links TRBV27 to TRBJ1-6; 7 bases are a match to TRBD1. Germline values: CDR1 MNHEY, CDR2 SMNVEV (reference sequence). This CDR3 region has 16 residues. Losses at the gene ends were 2 bases for V and 4 bases for J; bases not matched to a gene: 5. CDR3 protein: CASSLGADRYNSPLHF. In DNA, the CDR3 is TGTGCCAGCAGTTTAGGGGCGGACAGGTATAATTCACCCCTCCACTTT.

This clone is categorized as medium-sized (0.01 to 0.1%). As DNA, the CDR3 is TGTGCCAGCAGCTCGACCAGGGGTGGCAATCAGCCCCAGCATTTT. It encodes CASSSTRGGNQPQHF. The chain has TRBV6-2 or TRBV6-3 and TRBJ1-5; D possibly corresponds to TRBD1 (6 bases). The germline CDR1 and CDR2 sequences are MNHEY and SVGEGT. The CDR3 is 15 residues long. Trimming took 6 bases from V and 2 from J, leaving 14 bases between them.

V gene TRBV7-3 combines with J gene TRBJ1-1; D might be TRBD1 (5 bases). The CDR3 loop spans 16 amino acids. Deletions cut 1 base from V and 2 bases from J, with 14 bases between. Germline assignment: CDR1 SGHTA and CDR2 FQGTGA. In DNA, the CDR3 is TGTGCCAGCAGCTTAAAGGGACTGCCGCTTAACACTGAAGCTTTCTTT. Translated, it gives CASSLKGLPLNTEAFF. The whole variable domain, remainder taken from reference TRBV7-3 and TRBJ1-1, is GAGVSQTPSNKVTEKGKYVELRCDPISGHTALYWYRQSLGQGPEFLIYFQGTGAADDSGLPNDRFFAVRPEGSVSTLKIQRTERGDSAVYLCASSLKGLPLNTEAFFGQGTRLTVV.

V gene TRBV6-1 combines with J gene TRBJ1-2, with no clear D. Germline CDR1 and CDR2: MNHNS and SASEGT. The CDR3 is made up of 13 amino acids. V was trimmed by 3 bases and J by 3 bases, leaving 8 bases between them. The CDR3: CASSERQHYGYTF. CDR3 coding DNA: TGTGCCAGCAGTGAGCGGCAGCACTATGGCTACACCTTC.

The chain uses TRBV5-1 and TRBJ2-1; 10 bases are a match to TRBD2. The trim removed 2 bases at V and 5 bases at J, leaving 10 bases unmatched. This CDR3 region has 17 residues. Germline V CDR1 and CDR2: SGHRS, YFSETQ. DNA of the CDR3: TGCGCCAGCAGCTTCGAACTAGCGGGGACTGGGGACAATGAGCAGTTCTTC. Its protein product is CASSFELAGTGDNEQFF.

The V call is TRBV30, the J call TRBJ2-2; possible D gene TRBD2, 5 bases. The CDR3 consists of 14 residues. Germline CDR1 is GTSNPN and CDR2 is SVGIG (reference sequence). Trimming stripped 4 bases from V and 0 bases from J, with 9 bases between. The CDR3 reads CAWKRLANTGELFF. CDR3 nucleotide sequence: TGTGCCTGGAAGCGGCTAGCGAACACCGGGGAGCTGTTTTTT.

This chain connects TRBV19 to TRBJ1-6; unclear D gene. Germline V lookup: CDR1 LNHDA, CDR2 SQIVND (reference sequence). The germline V and J ends were trimmed by 7 bases and 3 bases, with 7 bases remaining between them. CDR3 length: 13 amino acids. The CDR3 loop reads CASIGGYNSPLHF. The CDR3 bases are TGTGCCAGTATCGGTGGCTATAATTCACCCCTCCACTTT.

The chain links TRBV9 to TRBJ2-7; D possibly matches TRBD1 or TRBD2 (5 bases each). V was pared by 0 bases and J by 2 bases, with 9 bases between. The germline V gene encodes CDR1 SGDLS and CDR2 YYNGEE. The CDR3 extends over 14 amino acids. The CDR3 DNA sequence: TGTGCCAGCAGCGTAGGGGGGACGACCTACGAGCAGTACTTC. Translating it yields CASSVGGTTYEQYF.

The chain carries TRBV9 and TRBJ2-6, with D perhaps matching TRBD1 (6 bases). Per germline, CDR1 SGDLS and CDR2 YYNGEE. Trimming took 3 bases from V and 0 from J, leaving 7 bases between them. This CDR3 comprises 15 residues. For the CDR3, the DNA is TGTGCCAGCAGCGCACAGGGCTCTGGGGCCAACGTCCTGACTTTC. This gives the protein CASSAQGSGANVLTF.

The genes are TRBV4-2 and TRBJ2-1, with D unresolved. This CDR3 spans 11 amino acids. Germline assignment: CDR1 LGHNA and CDR2 YNFKEQ. V was clipped by 0 bases and J by 8 bases, with 2 bases between them. DNA for the CDR3: TGTGCCAGCAGCCAAGAGGATGAGCAGTTCTTC. As protein: CASSQEDEQFF.